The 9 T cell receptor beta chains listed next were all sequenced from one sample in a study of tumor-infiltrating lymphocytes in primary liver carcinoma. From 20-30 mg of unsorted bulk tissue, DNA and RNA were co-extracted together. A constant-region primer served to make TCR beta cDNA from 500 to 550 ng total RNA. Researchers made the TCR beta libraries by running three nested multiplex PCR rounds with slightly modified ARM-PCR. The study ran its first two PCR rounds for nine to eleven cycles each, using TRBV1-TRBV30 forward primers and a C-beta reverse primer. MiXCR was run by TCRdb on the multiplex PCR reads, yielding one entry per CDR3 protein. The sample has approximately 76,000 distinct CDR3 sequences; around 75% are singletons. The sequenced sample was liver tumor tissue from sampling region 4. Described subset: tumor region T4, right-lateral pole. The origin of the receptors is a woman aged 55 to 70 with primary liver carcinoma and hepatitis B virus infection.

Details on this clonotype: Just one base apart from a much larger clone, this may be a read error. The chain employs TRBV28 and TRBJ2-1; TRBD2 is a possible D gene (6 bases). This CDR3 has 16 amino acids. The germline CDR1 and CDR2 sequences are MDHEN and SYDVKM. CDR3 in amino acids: CASSLLTSGRYNERFF. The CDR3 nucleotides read TGTGCCAGCAGTTTATTAACCAGCGGGCGCTACAATGAGCGGTTCTTC.

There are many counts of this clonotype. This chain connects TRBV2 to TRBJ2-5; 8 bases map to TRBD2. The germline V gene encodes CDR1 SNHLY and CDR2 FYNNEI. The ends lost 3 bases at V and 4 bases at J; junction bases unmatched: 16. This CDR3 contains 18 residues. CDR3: CASSEARPLAEGGETQYF. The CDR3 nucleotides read TGTGCCAGCAGTGAGGCCCGACCACTAGCGGAGGGAGGAGAGACCCAGTACTTC. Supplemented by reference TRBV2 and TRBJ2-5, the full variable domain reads EPEVTQTPSHQVTQMGQEVILRCVPISNHLYFYWYRQILGQKVEFLVSFYNNEISEKSEIFDDQFSVERPDGSNFTLKIRSTKLEDSAMYFCASSEARPLAEGGETQYFGPGTRLLVL.

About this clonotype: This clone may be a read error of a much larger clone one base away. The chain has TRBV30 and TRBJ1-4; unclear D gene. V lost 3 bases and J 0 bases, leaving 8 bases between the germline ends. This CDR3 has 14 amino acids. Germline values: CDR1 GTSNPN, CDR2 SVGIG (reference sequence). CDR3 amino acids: CAWSVVATNEKLFF. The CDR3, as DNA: TGTGCCTGGAGCGTGGTGGCAACTAATGAAAAACTGTTTTTT. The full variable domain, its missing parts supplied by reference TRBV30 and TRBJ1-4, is SQTIHQWPATLVQPVGSPLSLECTVEGTSNPNLYWYRQAAGRGLQLLFYSVGIGQISSEVPQNLSASRPQDRQFILSSKKLLLSDSGFYLCAWSVVATNEKLFFGSGTQLSVL.

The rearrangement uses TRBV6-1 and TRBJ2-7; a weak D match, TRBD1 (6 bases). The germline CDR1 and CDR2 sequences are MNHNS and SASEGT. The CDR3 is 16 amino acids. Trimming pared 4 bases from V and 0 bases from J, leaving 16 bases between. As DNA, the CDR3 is TGTGCCAGCAGTGGTGCACCGAGACAGGTCTCCTACGAGCAGTACTTC. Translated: CASSGAPRQVSYEQYF.

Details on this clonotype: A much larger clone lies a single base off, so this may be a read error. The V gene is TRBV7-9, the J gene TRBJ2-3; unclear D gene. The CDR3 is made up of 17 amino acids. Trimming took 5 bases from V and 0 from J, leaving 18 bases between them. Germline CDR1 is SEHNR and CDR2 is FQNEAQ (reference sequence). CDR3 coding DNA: TGTGCCAGCAGCGTAACTTGCGGTCCCACTAGCACAGATACGCAGTATTTT. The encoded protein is CASSVTCGPTSTDTQYF.

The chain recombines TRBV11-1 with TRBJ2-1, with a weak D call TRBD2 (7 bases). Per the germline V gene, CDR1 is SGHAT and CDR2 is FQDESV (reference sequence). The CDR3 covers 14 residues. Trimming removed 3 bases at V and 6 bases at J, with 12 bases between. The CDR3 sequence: CASSLGGGANEQFF. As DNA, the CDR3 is TGTGCCAGCAGCTTGGGAGGGGGAGCCAATGAGCAGTTCTTC.

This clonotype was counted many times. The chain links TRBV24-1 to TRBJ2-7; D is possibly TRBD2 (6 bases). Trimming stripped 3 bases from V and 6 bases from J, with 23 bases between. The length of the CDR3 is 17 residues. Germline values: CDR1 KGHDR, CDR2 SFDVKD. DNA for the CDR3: TGTGCCACCAGTGATGGAGGATCGCCGGAGGGCCGGGGCGAGCAGTACTTC. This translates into CATSDGGSPEGRGEQYF.

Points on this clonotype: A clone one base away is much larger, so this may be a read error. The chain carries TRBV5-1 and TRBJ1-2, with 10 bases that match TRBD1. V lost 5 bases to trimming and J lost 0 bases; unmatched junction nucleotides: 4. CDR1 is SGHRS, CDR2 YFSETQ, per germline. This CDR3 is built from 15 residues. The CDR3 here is CASRRTGGPNYGYTF. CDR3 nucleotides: TGCGCCAGCAGGAGGACAGGGGGACCTAACTATGGCTACACCTTC. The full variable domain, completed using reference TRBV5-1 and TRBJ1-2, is KAGVTQTPRYLIKTRGQQVTLSCSPISGHRSVSWYQQTPGQGLQFLFEYFSETQRNKGNFPGRFSGRQFSNSRSEMNVSTLELGDSALYLCASRRTGGPNYGYTFGSGTRLTVV.

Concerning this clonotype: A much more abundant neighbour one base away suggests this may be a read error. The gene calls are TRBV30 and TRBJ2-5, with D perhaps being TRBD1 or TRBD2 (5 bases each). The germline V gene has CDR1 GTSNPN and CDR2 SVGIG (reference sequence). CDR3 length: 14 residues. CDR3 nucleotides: TGTGCCTGGAACGACGGGACCCCTATAGAGACCCAGCACTTC. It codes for CAWNDGTPIETQHF. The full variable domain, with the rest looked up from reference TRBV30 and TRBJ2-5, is SQTIHQWPATLVQPVGSPLSLECTVEGTSNPNLYWYRQAAGRGLQLLFYSVGIGQISSEVPQNLSASRPQDRQFILSSKKLLLSDSGFYLCAWNDGTPIETQHFGPGTRLLVL.